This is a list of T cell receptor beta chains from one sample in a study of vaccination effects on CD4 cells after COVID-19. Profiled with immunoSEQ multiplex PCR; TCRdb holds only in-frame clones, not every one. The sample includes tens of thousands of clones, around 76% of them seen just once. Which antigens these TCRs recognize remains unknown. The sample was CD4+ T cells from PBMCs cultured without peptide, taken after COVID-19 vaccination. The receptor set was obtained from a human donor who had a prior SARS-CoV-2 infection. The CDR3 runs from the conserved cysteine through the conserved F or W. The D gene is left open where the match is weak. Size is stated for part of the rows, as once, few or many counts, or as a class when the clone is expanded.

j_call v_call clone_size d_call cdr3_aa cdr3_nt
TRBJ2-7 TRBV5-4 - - CASSLDGIYEQYF TGTGCCAGCAGCTTGGACGGGATCTACGAGCAGTACTTC
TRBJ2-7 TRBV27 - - CASSLKGGYEQYF TGTGCCAGCAGTTTAAAGGGTGGCTACGAGCAGTACTTC
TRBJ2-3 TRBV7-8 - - CASDIAASTDTQYF TGTGCCAGCGATATAGCGGCTAGCACAGATACGCAGTATTTT
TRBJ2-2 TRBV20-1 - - CSARGQGELFF TGCAGTGCTAGGGGGCAGGGGGAGCTGTTTTTT
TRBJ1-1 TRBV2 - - CASRLYDIYTEAFF TGTGCCAGCAGGCTGTACGACATATACACTGAAGCTTTCTTT
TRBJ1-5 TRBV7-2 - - CASSLGPSQPQHF TGTGCCAGCAGCTTGGGACCCTCGCAGCCCCAGCATTTT
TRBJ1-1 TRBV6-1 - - CASSEARTNTEAFF TGTGCCAGCAGTGAAGCCAGGACGAACACTGAAGCTTTCTTT
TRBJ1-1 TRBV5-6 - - CASSLVDTEAFF TGTGCCAGCAGCTTAGTCGACACTGAAGCTTTCTTT
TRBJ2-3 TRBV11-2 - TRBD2 CASSIVVASGMTRQYF TGTGCCAGCAGTATAGTAGTGGCTAGCGGGATGACAAGGCAGTATTTT
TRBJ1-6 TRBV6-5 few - CATGHFLSYNSPLHF TGTGCCACCGGACATTTCCTCTCCTATAATTCACCCCTCCACTTT
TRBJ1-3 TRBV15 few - CATSGEAGNTIYF TGTGCCACCAGCGGGGAGGCTGGAAACACCATATATTTT
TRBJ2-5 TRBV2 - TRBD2 CASSGTGEGTQYF TGTGCCAGCAGTGGGACGGGGGAGGGGACCCAGTACTTC
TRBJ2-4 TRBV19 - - CATGFGAKNIQYF TGTGCTACCGGATTTGGGGCCAAAAACATTCAGTACTTC
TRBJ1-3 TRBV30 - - CAWSRSSGSGNTIYF TGTGCCTGGAGTCGGTCTAGTGGCTCTGGAAACACCATATATTTT
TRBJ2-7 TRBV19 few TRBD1 CASKRQGANEQYF TGTGCCAGCAAAAGACAGGGGGCGAACGAGCAGTACTTC
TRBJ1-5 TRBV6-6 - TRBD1 CASSDPGQGAGQPQHF TGTGCCAGCAGCGACCCGGGACAGGGGGCAGGGCAGCCCCAGCATTTT
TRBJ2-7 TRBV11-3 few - CASSLVYRDNLIDPYEQYF TGTGCCAGCAGCTTAGTTTACCGGGACAATTTAATTGACCCCTACGAGCAGTACTTC
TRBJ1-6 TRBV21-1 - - CASRLLVGVVRCSPLHF TGTGCCAGCAGACTTCTCGTGGGGGTGGTACGGTGTTCACCCCTCCACTTT
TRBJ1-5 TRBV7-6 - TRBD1 CASSLAPGGAKDSNQPQHF TGTGCCAGCAGCTTAGCCCCAGGGGGCGCGAAGGATAGCAATCAGCCCCAGCATTTT
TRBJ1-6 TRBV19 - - CAIKRGYSSYNSPLHF TGTGCCATTAAACGGGGCTACAGCTCCTATAATTCACCCCTCCACTTT
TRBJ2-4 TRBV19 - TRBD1 CASSPNRAGQGIQYF TGTGCCAGTAGTCCAAACCGGGCCGGACAGGGCATTCAGTACTTC
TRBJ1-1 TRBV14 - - CASSQVGDKGTEAFF TGTGCCAGCAGCCAAGTCGGGGACAAGGGCACTGAAGCTTTCTTT
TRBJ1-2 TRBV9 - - CASSIGLLYGYTF TGTGCCAGCAGCATCGGGCTACTATATGGCTACACCTTC
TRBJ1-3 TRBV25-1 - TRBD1 CASRAGGSAGNTIYF TGTGCCAGCAGGGCAGGGGGCTCGGCTGGAAACACCATATATTTT